This is a list of T cell receptor beta chains from one sample in a study of control samples from healthy donors and cancer patients. This table comes from immunoSEQ multiplex PCR, and its TCRdb copy is limited to in-frame clones, with some not included. The sample consists of 200,000 to 250,000 clones, around 94% of them appearing once. Sample: blood. The source of these receptors is a man aged 45-65 years in good health. Each CDR3 is given with its conserved first and last residue. Fields, in order: J gene, D gene, V gene, clone size, CDR3 protein, CDR3 DNA. A D gene is named only where the DNA matches it firmly. Some rows have no size entry. The others give once, few or many, or a class for an expanded clone.

>TRBJ2-7|NA|TRBV12-3/TRBV12-4|NA
CASSDLNNYEQYF
TGTGCCAGCAGCGATCTAAACAACTACGAGCAGTACTTC
>TRBJ1-5|NA|TRBV5-1|NA
CASSPGGMQPQHF
TGCGCCAGCAGCCCCGGGGGCATGCAGCCCCAGCATTTT
>TRBJ1-4|NA|TRBV21-1|NA
CASITLSQGPSHNEKLFF
TGTGCCAGCATCACACTGAGTCAGGGGCCCTCTCATAATGAAAAACTGTTTTTT
>TRBJ2-5|NA|TRBV2|NA
CAGDRGFLETQYF
TGTGCCGGAGATAGGGGGTTTCTGGAGACCCAGTACTTC
>TRBJ2-1|TRBD2|TRBV7-6|NA
CASSLAIAGAYNEQFF
TGTGCCAGCAGCTTAGCAATAGCGGGGGCCTACAATGAGCAGTTCTTC
>TRBJ1-5|TRBD1|TRBV15|NA
CATSRVQGAIQPQHF
TGTGCCACCAGCAGAGTACAGGGGGCGATTCAGCCCCAGCATTTT
>TRBJ2-4|TRBD1|TRBV5-6|NA
CASSLRGLKNIQYF
TGTGCCAGCAGCTTGAGGGGGCTCAAAAACATTCAGTACTTC
>TRBJ2-5|TRBD1|TRBV28|few
CASSLLPGQGAGKTQYF
TGTGCCAGCAGTTTATTACCGGGACAGGGGGCGGGTAAGACCCAGTACTTC
>TRBJ1-6|NA|TRBV2|NA
CASSQDGNSPLHF
TGTGCCAGCAGCCAAGACGGTAATTCACCCCTCCACTTT
>TRBJ2-7|NA|TRBV5-1|once
CASSLGNEQYF
TGCGCCAGCAGCTTGGGAAACGAGCAGTACTTC
>TRBJ1-4|NA|TRBV7-2|NA
CASSLRGGGNEKLFF
TGTGCCAGCAGCTTAAGGGGGGGCGGGAATGAAAAACTGTTTTTT
>TRBJ1-2|TRBD1|TRBV5-6|NA
CASSSWGTGSGYTF
TGTGCCAGCAGCTCTTGGGGGACAGGGAGTGGCTACACCTTC
>TRBJ1-3|NA|TRBV3-1/TRBV3-2|NA
CASSQEGLGNTIYF
TGTGCCAGCAGCCAGGAGGGTTTGGGAAACACCATATATTTT
>TRBJ2-5|NA|TRBV11-2|NA
CASSPRTVQETQYF
TGTGCCAGCAGCCCTCGGACAGTTCAAGAGACCCAGTACTTC
>TRBJ1-2|NA|TRBV18|NA
CASSPPGSPRGYGYTF
TGTGCCAGCTCACCGCCCGGGTCTCCGCGGGGATATGGCTACACCTTC
>TRBJ1-5|NA|TRBV7-2|NA
CASSLTSSNQPQHF
TGTGCCAGCAGCCTAACATCTAGCAATCAGCCCCAGCATTTT
>TRBJ1-3|NA|TRBV6-5|NA
CASSYSGTPENTIYF
TGTGCCAGCAGTTACTCCGGGACACCGGAGAACACCATATATTTT
>TRBJ2-1|NA|TRBV7-9|NA
CASSLGQGKGNEQFF
TGTGCCAGCAGCTTAGGGCAGGGAAAAGGCAATGAGCAGTTCTTC
>TRBJ2-3|TRBD1|TRBV7-2|NA
CASSPGRGQDTQYF
TGTGCCAGCAGTCCCGGCAGGGGGCAAGATACGCAGTATTTT
>TRBJ2-3|NA|TRBV13|NA
CASSWGTDTQYF
TGTGCCAGCAGCTGGGGCACAGATACGCAGTATTTT
>TRBJ2-5|NA|TRBV5-1|NA
CASSLDPGETQYF
TGCGCCAGCAGCTTGGACCCAGGAGAGACCCAGTACTTC
>TRBJ1-2|NA|TRBV7-8|NA
CASSLSANYGYTF
TGTGCCAGCAGCCTTAGTGCTAACTATGGCTACACCTTC
>TRBJ2-5|NA|TRBV6-5|NA
CASRGQTGTYSTQYF
TGTGCCAGCAGGGGTCAGACAGGGACTTATTCGACCCAGTACTTC
>TRBJ1-5|NA|TRBV19|NA
CASSLGARGQPQHF
TGTGCCAGTAGTCTAGGGGCGAGGGGTCAGCCCCAGCATTTT
>TRBJ1-2|NA|TRBV6-2/TRBV6-3|NA
CASSPRQGGYTF
TGTGCCAGCAGCCCTCGTCAGGGGGGCTACACCTTC
>TRBJ2-1|NA|TRBV7-6|NA
CASSPRTPGRDEQFF
TGTGCCAGCAGCCCTCGGACCCCTGGTCGGGATGAGCAGTTCTTC
>TRBJ2-7|TRBD1|TRBV28|NA
CASRTGATYEQYF
TGTGCCAGCCGCACAGGGGCAACCTACGAGCAGTACTTC
>TRBJ1-5|NA|TRBV19|once
CASRIGGAGKNQPQHF
TGTGCCAGTAGAATAGGGGGGGCTGGAAAAAATCAGCCCCAGCATTTT
>TRBJ1-5|NA|TRBV5-7|NA
CASSLVGRTNQPQHF
TGTGCCAGCAGCTTGGTCGGCAGGACCAATCAGCCCCAGCATTTT
>TRBJ1-6|NA|TRBV6-5|NA
CASTESGVGSPLHF
TGTGCCAGCACCGAATCTGGGGTTGGGTCACCCCTCCACTTT
>TRBJ2-2|TRBD2|TRBV14|NA
CASSTPGGGNTGELFF
TGTGCCAGCAGCACCCCGGGGGGGGGAAACACCGGGGAGCTGTTTTTT
>TRBJ2-5|TRBD1|TRBV3-1/TRBV3-2|NA
CASSQRTGWGQETQYF
TGTGCCAGCAGCCAACGGACAGGGTGGGGGCAAGAGACCCAGTACTTC
>TRBJ2-3|TRBD2|TRBV6-5|NA
CASSYSSGVTDTQYF
TGTGCCAGCAGTTACTCGAGCGGGGTAACGGATACGCAGTATTTT
>TRBJ2-1|NA|TRBV27|NA
CASRNQGLDEQFF
TGTGCCAGCAGGAACCAGGGGTTAGATGAGCAGTTCTTC
>TRBJ2-3|NA|TRBV9|NA
CASSLRDGATDTQYF
TGTGCCAGCAGCCTACGTGACGGAGCTACAGATACGCAGTATTTT
>TRBJ2-4|NA|TRBV21-1|NA
CASSKETGQGADKNIQYF
TGTGCCAGCAGCAAAGAGACAGGACAGGGGGCTGACAAAAACATTCAGTACTTC